Each of the 17 T cell receptor beta chains below was sequenced from the same sample in a study of OX40 agonist ivuxolimab in advanced cancers. Libraries were prepared by immunoSEQ multiplex PCR; TCRdb keeps only in-frame clonotypes and omits some of them. Among fewer than 85,000 clones listed, about 90% were seen once. Sequencing used CD4+ or CD8+ T cells sorted from blood, obtained in a trial of the OX40 agonist ivuxolimab. Receptors originate from an adult with an advanced solid tumor such as melanoma, head and neck, liver or kidney cancer.

This clone has just one count. V usage is TRBV6-5 and J usage is TRBJ2-7; D not resolved. Trimming took off 2 bases at V and 0 bases at J, with 11 bases between the two ends. The CDR3 is 15 residues long. From germline, CDR1 is MNHEY and CDR2 SVGAGI. The chain's CDR3 is CASSYTYGSSYEQYF. The CDR3 DNA sequence: TGTGCCAGCAGTTACACGTACGGAAGCTCCTACGAGCAGTACTTC.

The rearrangement uses TRBV6-5 and TRBJ1-1; TRBD1 might be the D (5 bases). V was clipped by 5 bases and J by 4 bases, with 11 bases between them. Germline V CDR1 and CDR2: MNHEY, SVGAGI. The CDR3 consists of 13 residues. CDR3 loop: CASSPFGGTEAFF. CDR3 bases: TGTGCCAGCAGTCCATTCGGGGGCACTGAAGCTTTCTTT.

The chain recombines TRBV27 with TRBJ1-5; D is possibly TRBD1 (5 bases). V dropped 0 bases and J dropped 2 bases, with 8 bases sitting between them. The germline CDR1 and CDR2 sequences are MNHEY and SMNVEV (reference sequence). CDR3 size: 15 residues. CDR3 sequence (DNA): TGTGCCAGCAGTTTATCACAGGCCGGCAATCAGCCCCAGCATTTT. This codes for CASSLSQAGNQPQHF.

Only a few counts were recorded for this clone. V and J are TRBV13 and TRBJ2-7; D ambiguous. CDR1 and CDR2 (germline): PRHDT, FYEKMQ (reference sequence). This CDR3 region has 11 residues. V lost 0 bases, J lost 5 bases, and 2 bases lay in between. The CDR3 DNA reads as TGTGCCAGCAGCTTAGGGGACGAGCAGTACTTC. Amino acids: CASSLGDEQYF.

Concerning this clone: At one end the junction does not follow the germline gene, possibly because of a read error. Other DNA variants within this sample encode the same CDR3. The chain recombines TRBV2 with TRBJ1-1; 10 bases match TRBD1. Germline V gene sequence: CDR1 SNHLY, CDR2 FYNNEI. The CDR3 loop spans 14 amino acids. CDR3 protein: CASRGGTGAQPCLF. The CDR3 DNA reads as TGTGCCAGCCGTGGGGGGACAGGGGCCCAACCTTGTCTCTTT.

The chain employs TRBV30 and TRBJ1-5; TRBD1 is a possible D gene (6 bases). V shed 2 bases and J shed 1 base, with 9 bases lying between them. Germline loops: CDR1 GTSNPN, CDR2 SVGIG (reference sequence). This CDR3 comprises 14 residues. In nucleotides, the CDR3 is TGTGCCTGGAGTCCAGGGGCGAGCAATCAGCCCCAGCATTTT. Residues: CAWSPGASNQPQHF.

V is TRBV7-9 and J is TRBJ2-1, with no clear D. Germline CDR1 SEHNR, CDR2 FQNEAQ (reference sequence). This CDR3 region has 12 residues. The V and J ends lost 5 bases and 3 bases respectively, with 5 bases between them. The CDR3, as DNA: TGTGCCAGCAGCCCTCTCTACAATGAGCAGTTCTTC. Protein: CASSPLYNEQFF.

This clone is a singleton in its sample. The chain joins TRBV5-4 to TRBJ1-4; no reliable D call. The germline V gene has CDR1 SGHNT and CDR2 YYREEE (reference sequence). Trimming took 0 bases from V and 0 from J, leaving 6 bases between them. This CDR3 has 15 amino acids. The CDR3 bases are TGTGCCAGCAGCTTGGTGGGGACAACTAATGAAAAACTGTTTTTT. Its translation is CASSLVGTTNEKLFF. The full variable domain, completed using reference TRBV5-4 and TRBJ1-4, is ETGVTQSPTHLIKTRGQQVTLRCSSQSGHNTVSWYQQALGQGPQFIFQYYREEENGRGNFPPRFSGLQFPNYSSELNVNALELDDSALYLCASSLVGTTNEKLFFGSGTQLSVL.

The chain combines TRBV2 with TRBJ2-5; D might be TRBD1 (5 bases). From germline, CDR1 is SNHLY and CDR2 FYNNEI. The CDR3 consists of 13 residues. With 7 bases removed from V and 6 bases from J, the gap between germline ends came to 15 bases. CDR3 bases: TGTGCCAGCATGGGGCGATCTACGAAGACCCAGTACTTC. This translates into CASMGRSTKTQYF. The full variable domain, completed using reference TRBV2 and TRBJ2-5, is EPEVTQTPSHQVTQMGQEVILRCVPISNHLYFYWYRQILGQKVEFLVSFYNNEISEKSEIFDDQFSVERPDGSNFTLKIRSTKLEDSAMYFCASMGRSTKTQYFGPGTRLLVL.

This sequence joins TRBV11-2 and TRBJ2-4; 7 bases match TRBD2. Germline lookup yields CDR1 SGHAT and CDR2 FQNNGV. CDR3 length: 13 amino acids. Germline trimming cut 2 bases from V and 11 bases from J; bases unmatched to any gene: 6. The DNA of the CDR3 is TGTGCCAGCAGCTTATTAACGGGGGGTCTTCAGTACTTC. This encodes CASSLLTGGLQYF.

This sequence joins TRBV19 and TRBJ1-5; TRBD1 matches at 8 bases. Germline CDR1 and CDR2: LNHDA and SQIVND (reference sequence). The trim removed 3 bases at V and 2 bases at J, leaving 3 bases unmatched. The CDR3 contains 15 residues. CDR3 DNA: TGTGCCAGTAGTATGACGACAGGGGGCAATCAGCCCCAGCATTTT. Its protein product is CASSMTTGGNQPQHF.

The V call is TRBV27, the J call TRBJ2-7; no definite D call. V shed 1 base and J shed 7 bases, with 20 bases lying between them. The V gene's germline CDR1 is MNHEY and CDR2 SMNVEV (reference sequence). The CDR3 spans 16 residues. DNA for the CDR3: TGTGCCAGCAGTTTATTGGGCCTGGGCCCCGGTGAGGAGCAGTACTTC. Translation: CASSLLGLGPGEEQYF.

The chain employs TRBV5-1 and TRBJ2-1, with TRBD2 matching over 7 bases. With 4 bases clipped from V and 8 bases from J, the junction kept 9 bases outside the gene matches. The CDR3 runs 14 residues. The germline V gene encodes CDR1 SGHRS and CDR2 YFSETQ. Here the CDR3 DNA reads TGCGCCAGCAGCCCGTGGACTAGTCCCCATGAGCAGTTCTTC. It codes for CASSPWTSPHEQFF.

The gene calls are TRBV10-3 and TRBJ2-1; tentatively, D is TRBD1 (6 bases). The CDR3 runs to 14 residues. The germline CDR1 and CDR2 sequences are ENHRY and SYGVKD. The germline V and J ends were trimmed by 11 bases and 6 bases, with 20 bases remaining between them. This CDR3 reads CAVDQGRGPNEQFF. The CDR3, as DNA: TGTGCCGTCGACCAGGGGCGCGGCCCCAATGAGCAGTTCTTC.

The chain combines TRBV7-9 with TRBJ2-5, with TRBD2 matching over 7 bases. This CDR3 has 13 amino acids. Trimming cost V 5 bases and J 1 base; bases outside gene matches: 1. Germline CDR1 and CDR2: SEHNR and FQNEAQ (reference sequence). The DNA for the CDR3 is TGTGCCAGCAGCGGGGGGGTCCAAGAGACCCAGTACTTC. Translating it yields CASSGGVQETQYF.

The J gene is TRBJ2-2, the V gene TRBV6-5; no firm D call. The CDR3 is 15 amino acids. Germline CDR1 is MNHEY and CDR2 is SVGAGI. V was shortened by 0 bases and J by 2 bases, with 7 bases between the two germline ends. The CDR3 is CASSYSLQNTGELFF. For the CDR3, the DNA is TGTGCCAGCAGTTACTCACTCCAAAACACCGGGGAGCTGTTTTTT.

The chain has TRBV5-1 and TRBJ2-1; D perhaps matches TRBD1 (6 bases). CDR3 length: 12 amino acids. CDR1 is SGHRS and CDR2 is YFSETQ in the germline V gene. Trimming took 2 bases from V and 10 from J, leaving 10 bases between them. DNA for the CDR3: TGCGCCAGCAGCTTTACAGGGCAAGAGCAGTTCTTC. Its protein is CASSFTGQEQFF.